One sample yielded the 14 T cell receptor beta chains listed below, sequenced in a study of T cell responses to AZD1222 COVID-19 vaccine (dated by TCRdb to 2020 to 2023). Preparation of the library involved the immunoSEQ multiplex PCR assay. In TCRdb, the immuneACCESS table is reduced to in-frame sequences with V and J assigned. These tables do not hold every clone; where another copy was compared, an unresolved V gene accounts for under half, and the others remain unexplained. The sample data list 150,000 to 170,000 clones, and about 85% of these were observed just once. The top ten clones comprise roughly 2.9% of the sample. The time point label, as the study defines it: baseline before first vaccination. This specimen was peripheral blood, taken on day 0 of AZD1222 vaccination. The receptors originated from an adult in good health.

This chain connects TRBV7-2 to TRBJ2-7; no reliable D call. The germline V and J ends were trimmed by 1 base and 1 base, with 11 bases remaining between them. Germline V gene sequence: CDR1 SGHTA, CDR2 FQGNSA. This CDR3 spans 15 amino acids. The CDR3 region is CASSLGTQVSYEQYF. DNA for the CDR3: TGTGCCAGCAGCTTAGGTACCCAGGTTTCCTACGAGCAGTACTTC.

The table lists this clone with a few counts. This sequence joins TRBV5-4 and TRBJ2-2; 7 bases align to TRBD1. Trimming cost V 10 bases and J 0 bases; bases outside gene matches: 6. This CDR3 region has 14 residues. Germline CDR1 reads SGHNT; CDR2 reads YYREEE (reference sequence). The CDR3 reads CALRDRPNTGELFF. The CDR3 coding sequence is TGTGCCCTCCGGGACAGACCGAACACCGGGGAGCTGTTTTTT.

The V call is TRBV2, the J call TRBJ1-1; 8 bases agree with TRBD1. After removal of 9 bases from V and 4 bases from J, the junction contained 7 bases not matched to a gene. Germline CDR1 reads SNHLY; CDR2 reads FYNNEI. The CDR3 is 13 residues long. The CDR3 is CASSRGQGTEAFF. DNA for the CDR3: TGTGCCAGTAGCAGGGGGCAAGGCACTGAAGCTTTCTTT. Combining the CDR3 with reference TRBV2 and TRBJ1-1 gives the whole variable domain EPEVTQTPSHQVTQMGQEVILRCVPISNHLYFYWYRQILGQKVEFLVSFYNNEISEKSEIFDDQFSVERPDGSNFTLKIRSTKLEDSAMYFCASSRGQGTEAFFGQGTRLTVV.

J is TRBJ2-7 and V is TRBV5-5; D gene unclear. Germline CDR1 and CDR2: SGHKS and YYEKEE (reference sequence). This CDR3 comprises 12 residues. V lost 4 bases, J lost 0 bases, and 5 bases lay in between. CDR3 region: CASSTPSYEQYF. CDR3 sequence (DNA): TGTGCCAGCAGCACCCCCTCCTACGAGCAGTACTTC.

The chain has TRBV5-1 and TRBJ2-3; a weak D match, TRBD2 (5 bases). The CDR3 consists of 13 residues. The germline V and J ends were trimmed by 7 bases and 2 bases, with 11 bases remaining between them. Germline CDR1 and CDR2: SGHRS and YFSETQ. The DNA for the CDR3 is TGCGCCAGCGCGGACTTGCTCACAGATACGCAGTATTTT. It specifies CASADLLTDTQYF.

The rearrangement joins TRBV5-1 to TRBJ1-2, with D possibly TRBD1 on 5 matching bases. The ends were cut back, 1 base at V and 6 bases at J, with 13 bases in the middle. This CDR3 spans 14 amino acids. Germline V gene lookup returns CDR1 SGHRS and CDR2 YFSETQ. CDR3: CASSLSQQGDGYTF. In DNA form, the CDR3 reads TGCGCCAGCAGCTTGTCCCAGCAAGGGGATGGCTACACCTTC.

The rearrangement uses TRBV7-2 and TRBJ1-3, with D tentatively TRBD1 (5 bases). The germline V gene has CDR1 SGHTA and CDR2 FQGNSA. Between the trimmed V and J ends, which lost 2 bases and 0 bases, there was a span of 11 bases. The length of the CDR3 is 16 residues. Here the CDR3 DNA reads TGTGCCAGCAGCTTATCGACAGCCCGCTCTGGAAACACCATATATTTT. Protein product: CASSLSTARSGNTIYF.

The chain joins TRBV29-1 to TRBJ2-5; 8 nucleotides line up with TRBD1. Germline V gene lookup returns CDR1 SQVTM and CDR2 ANQGSEA. V shed 4 bases and J 5 bases; nucleotides not matched to a gene: 3. There are 12 residues in the CDR3. The CDR3 nucleotides read TGCAGCGTTGCGCAGGGGGCTGAGACCCAGTACTTC. It encodes CSVAQGAETQYF.

V usage is TRBV18 and J usage is TRBJ1-3; weak D call: TRBD1 (5 bases). CDR3 length: 16 residues. Germline CDR1 is KGHSH and CDR2 is LQKENI. With 2 bases removed from V and 0 bases from J, the gap between germline ends came to 11 bases. In nucleotides, the CDR3 is TGTGCCAGCTCACCAGTCGAGGGGTACTCTGGAAACACCATATATTTT. This gives the protein CASSPVEGYSGNTIYF.

On this clone: The identical CDR3 is also encoded by other nucleotide sequences in the sample. This chain's CDR3 is CASSLAGQGTYEQYF. As DNA, the CDR3 is TGTGCCAGCAGCTTAGCGGGACAGGGGACCTACGAGCAGTACTTC. The J gene is TRBJ2-7, the V gene TRBV7-2, with TRBD1 matching over 10 bases. The CDR3 length is 15 residues. Germline CDR1 SGHTA, CDR2 FQGNSA. Losses at the gene ends were 0 bases for V and 2 bases for J; bases not matched to a gene: 1.

The CDR3 DNA follows: TGTGCCAGCAGTTTAGAAGCTGGGGATTCTAACTATGGCTACACCTTC. It codes for CASSLEAGDSNYGYTF. The rearrangement joins TRBV28 to TRBJ1-2, with unresolved D. This CDR3 has 16 amino acids. V was clipped by 2 bases and J by 0 bases, with 13 bases between them. Germline CDR1 is MDHEN and CDR2 is SYDVKM.

The chain joins TRBV7-3 to TRBJ2-6; TRBD1 aligns across 8 bases. Germline CDR1 reads SGHTA; CDR2 reads FQGTGA. The CDR3 length is 17 residues. J gave up 0 bases and V 5 bases, and 6 bases lay outside the gene matches. In nucleotides, the CDR3 is TGTGCCAGCAGCGAGACAGGGGTCGGCTCTGGGGCCAACGTCCTGACTTTC. This gives the protein CASSETGVGSGANVLTF.

The chain uses TRBV12-2 and TRBJ2-7; the DNA was not compared with TRBD1, the D call given in the table. TRBV12-2 is shown as a pseudogene. The CDR3 has 16 residues. The CDR3 bases are TGTGCAAGTCGCCCCTGGGACAGCTCCTCTTCTCACGAGCAGTACTTC. Translated, it gives CASRPWDSSSSHEQYF.

The chain uses TRBV10-2 and TRBJ1-5; the D gene is possibly TRBD1 (6 bases). CDR1 WSHSY and CDR2 SAAADI come from the germline V gene. The CDR3 length is 14 residues. The germline V and J ends were trimmed by 3 bases and 5 bases, with 11 bases remaining between them. The CDR3 is CASSDQGSYQPQHF. CDR3 bases: TGCGCCAGCAGTGATCAGGGGTCCTATCAGCCCCAGCATTTT.